This T cell receptor beta chain was identified during a study of T cells in Graves' hyperthyroidism and ophthalmopathy. Together with thyroid ultrasound, orbital computed tomography, serum thyroxine and TRAb, clinical symptoms were used for diagnoses. The authors obtained PBMCs from around 11 ml of fresh peripheral blood. Trimming removed 5 bases from V and 5 bases from J; junction bases left unmatched: 4. Germline V CDR1 and CDR2: MDHEN, SYDVKM. CDR3 length: 15 residues. Using RNA transcripts as the source, TCR beta CDR3 regions were amplified. HTBI primers were used for first-round RT-PCR of the TCR CDR3. TCRdb reanalysed the multiplex PCR reads using MiXCR and keeps one entry per CDR3 protein. The data show hundreds of thousands of distinct CDR3 sequences, about 15% seen once.

The rearrangement uses TRBV28 and TRBJ2-7; 15 bases agree with TRBD2. The TCR originated in a woman aged 18-29 years with Graves' hyperthyroidism that later progressed to Graves' ophthalmopathy. Sequenced material: blood. In DNA form, the CDR3 reads TGTGCCAGCAGTGCTAGGACTAGCGGGAGGGACGAGCAGTACTTC. This encodes CASSARTSGRDEQYF. The full variable domain, completed using reference TRBV28 and TRBJ2-7, is DVKVTQSSRYLVKRTGEKVFLECVQDMDHENMFWYRQDPGLGLRLIYFSYDVKMKEKGDIPEGYSVSREKKERFSLILESASTNQTSMYLCASSARTSGRDEQYFGPGTRLTVT.